The 11 T cell receptor beta chains below were found in one sample sequenced in a study of control samples from healthy donors and cancer patients. Sequenced by immunoSEQ multiplex PCR; TCRdb stores in-frame clones only, minus some. This sample yields tens of thousands of clones, of which 85% are seen a single time; 15% to 20% belongs to the top ten. Sequencing was carried out using blood. These TCRs come from a man aged 30 to 45 in good health.

V gene TRBV4-1 combines with J gene TRBJ1-2; the D gene is possibly TRBD1 (6 bases). The germline gives CDR1 MGHRA, CDR2 YSYEKL. The CDR3 contains 15 residues. V was trimmed by 0 bases and J by 0 bases, leaving 8 bases between them. In DNA form, the CDR3 reads TGCGCCAGCAGCCAAGAAACAGGGTCTAACTATGGCTACACCTTC. Translating it yields CASSQETGSNYGYTF.

The chain carries TRBV7-8 and TRBJ1-5; TRBD1 is a possible D gene (5 bases). Deletions cut 0 bases from V and 0 bases from J, with 9 bases between. This CDR3 comprises 16 residues. Germline lookup yields CDR1 SGHVS and CDR2 FQNEAQ. The CDR3: CASSLALGASNQPQHF. CDR3 sequence (DNA): TGTGCCAGCAGCTTAGCCCTCGGGGCTAGCAATCAGCCCCAGCATTTT.

This clone was seen only a few times. CDR3 bases: TGTGCCAGCAGTTACACCGGCCTGGTTTCACCCCTCCACTTT. It is translated as CASSYTGLVSPLHF. The genes are TRBV6-2 or TRBV6-3 and TRBJ1-6; D is unresolved. V was clipped by 2 bases and J by 9 bases, with 11 bases between them. Germline CDR1 reads MNHEY; CDR2 reads SVGEGT. The CDR3 consists of 14 residues.

This chain's CDR3 is CASSLVGQGREKLFF. The CDR3 DNA sequence: TGCGCCAGCAGCTTGGTTGGGCAGGGGCGCGAAAAACTGTTTTTT. This rearrangement joins TRBV5-1 to TRBJ1-4, with D possibly matching TRBD1 (6 bases). Germline V gives CDR1 SGHRS, CDR2 YFSETQ. Trimming took off 0 bases at V and 8 bases at J, with 14 bases between the two ends. This CDR3 spans 15 amino acids.

V and J are TRBV30 and TRBJ2-1; TRBD1 might be the D (6 bases). CDR3 length: 12 residues. Germline CDR1 and CDR2: GTSNPN and SVGIG (reference sequence). V lost 3 bases, J lost 6 bases, and 9 bases lay in between. CDR3 residues: CAWRLGGNEQFF. CDR3 in DNA: TGTGCCTGGAGGTTAGGGGGCAATGAGCAGTTCTTC.

The chain recombines TRBV5-1 with TRBJ2-3; 8 bases align to TRBD2. Germline CDR1 reads SGHRS; CDR2 reads YFSETQ. This CDR3 contains 14 residues. Trimming cost V 4 bases and J 2 bases; bases outside gene matches: 3. The CDR3 protein is CASSRRGDTDTQYF. The CDR3 DNA sequence: TGCGCCAGCAGCAGGCGGGGGGACACAGATACGCAGTATTTT.

CDR3: CASSSRQGSVYEQYF. The CDR3 coding sequence is TGCGCCAGCAGCTCTCGACAGGGGAGCGTATACGAGCAGTACTTC. The rearrangement uses TRBV5-1 and TRBJ2-7, with 8 bases aligning to TRBD1. Germline V gives CDR1 SGHRS, CDR2 YFSETQ. V lost 3 bases and J lost 4; bases outside the gene matches: 9. This CDR3 is built from 15 residues.

The V and J genes are TRBV7-3 and TRBJ1-6; maybe TRBD1 (6 bases). The CDR3 spans 14 residues. Germline V lookup: CDR1 SGHTA, CDR2 FQGTGA. Trimming cost V 4 bases and J 9 bases, with 13 bases left between them. The DNA for the CDR3 is TGTGCCAGCAGCTCGACAGGTAGTGGTTCACCCCTCCACTTT. Its translation: CASSSTGSGSPLHF.

The chain employs TRBV6-5 and TRBJ2-2, with D perhaps matching TRBD1 (5 bases). Germline values: CDR1 MNHEY, CDR2 SVGAGI. V lost 6 bases, J lost 3 bases, and 11 bases lay in between. CDR3 length: 14 residues. This CDR3 is CASRRQSYTGELFF. CDR3 coding DNA: TGTGCCAGCAGACGACAGTCCTACACCGGGGAGCTGTTTTTT.

This clone was picked up one time. This chain connects TRBV28 to TRBJ1-5; 7 bases align to TRBD1. CDR3 size: 16 residues. Germline lookup yields CDR1 MDHEN and CDR2 SYDVKM. Unmatched junction bases numbered 10, after V lost 1 base and J lost 7 bases. The CDR3 loop is CASSLFRGAGGQPQHF. The CDR3 nucleotides read TGTGCCAGCAGTTTATTCCGGGGGGCAGGGGGGCAGCCCCAGCATTTT.

This clone was observed at least ten times. The V gene is TRBV19, the J gene TRBJ2-7, with 7 bases lining up with TRBD1. CDR1 is LNHDA, CDR2 SQIVND, per germline (reference sequence). The CDR3 contains 13 residues. Trimming took 4 bases from V and 1 from J; bases not matched to a gene: 1. Here the CDR3 reads CASSKDRSYEQYF. In nucleotides, the CDR3 is TGTGCCAGTAGTAAGGACAGGTCCTACGAGCAGTACTTC.